This T cell receptor (beta chain) originates from a study of blood T cell repertoires in COVID-19. The overall study: Acute and convalescent COVID-19 specimens originated in the United States, Italy and Spain. PBMCs, B-cell-depleted T cells, or T cells were the source of the cDNA or gDNA that made up the material.

In the authors' methods: Amplification from reference gene primers served as the basis for estimated nucleated cell counts. Data came from immunoSEQ multiplex PCR; TCRdb stores just in-frame clones and leaves some out. The D gene and trimming were derived from the DNA, and the V and J assignments and clone size from that table. Among some 130,000 clones listed, more than 70% were seen once. This CDR3 contains 15 residues. From germline, CDR1 is SGDLS and CDR2 YYNGEE. V trimming: 0 bases; J trimming: 3 bases; junction bases outside the gene matches: 4. The chain employs TRBV9 and TRBJ2-5; 8 bases map to TRBD1. Sequencing input: peripheral blood. This receptor was taken from a woman aged 30 to 39 who had recovered from COVID-19. The CDR3: CASSVVGTGEETQYF. CDR3 in DNA: TGTGCCAGCAGCGTAGTGGGGACAGGCGAAGAGACCCAGTACTTC.